One sample yielded the 28 T cell receptor beta chains listed below, sequenced in a study of blood T cell repertoires in COVID-19. The table came from immunoSEQ multiplex PCR; TCRdb's copy has only in-frame clones and leaves some out. This sample has 200,000 to 250,000 clones, with roughly 89% found just once. Sequencing was carried out using PBMCs or T cells enriched from blood (not recorded which). These receptors were collected from a woman in her twenties or thirties with acute COVID-19.

The chain employs TRBV11-2 and TRBJ1-4, with 7 positions matching TRBD1. Germline V gene sequence: CDR1 SGHAT, CDR2 FQNNGV. V was pared by 3 bases and J by 1 base, with 5 bases of the junction left unmatched. The CDR3 has 16 residues. The DNA for the CDR3 is TGTGCCAGCAGCTTTCCGCGACAGGGAACTAATGAAAAACTGTTTTTT. This sequence encodes CASSFPRQGTNEKLFF. Together with reference TRBV11-2 and TRBJ1-4, the CDR3 gives the full variable domain: EAGVAQSPRYKIIEKRQSVAFWCNPISGHATLYWYQQILGQGPKLLIQFQNNGVVDDSQLPKDRFSAERLKGVDSTLKIQPAKLEDSAVYLCASSFPRQGTNEKLFFGSGTQLSVL.

The chain recombines TRBV10-2 with TRBJ2-7; 11 bases are shared with TRBD1. The CDR3 covers 15 residues. Trimming cost V 3 bases and J 7 bases; bases outside gene matches: 8. CDR1 and CDR2 from the germline V gene are WSHSY and SAAADI. The chain's CDR3 is CASSDIRTGGAEQYF. CDR3 nucleotides: TGCGCCAGCAGTGATATCAGGACAGGGGGCGCAGAGCAGTACTTC.

The V and J genes are TRBV18 and TRBJ1-1; D remains unclear. There are 12 residues in the CDR3. Germline CDR1 reads KGHSH; CDR2 reads LQKENI. With 2 bases removed from V and 7 bases from J, the gap between germline ends came to 8 bases. CDR3 sequence reads: CASSPEGGEAFF. In nucleotides, the CDR3 is TGTGCCAGCTCACCAGAGGGAGGTGAAGCTTTCTTT. Supplemented by reference TRBV18 and TRBJ1-1, the full variable domain reads NAGVMQNPRHLVRRRGQEARLRCSPMKGHSHVYWYRQLPEEGLKFMVYLQKENIIDESGMPKERFSAEFPKEGPSILRIQQVVRGDSAAYFCASSPEGGEAFFGQGTRLTVV.

The chain combines TRBV30 with TRBJ2-7; a weak D match, TRBD1 (7 bases). Germline assignment: CDR1 GTSNPN and CDR2 SVGIG (reference sequence). Trimming took off 3 bases at V and 2 bases at J, with 17 bases between the two ends. This CDR3 spans 15 amino acids. CDR3 amino acids: CAWSYRGTVPYEQYF. For the CDR3, the DNA is TGTGCCTGGAGCTACCGGGGGACAGTGCCCTACGAGCAGTACTTC.

This chain's CDR3 is CASRPGPGELFF. The CDR3 coding sequence is TGTGCCAGCCGTCCAGGTCCCGGGGAGCTGTTTTTT. The chain couples TRBV7-9 to TRBJ2-2; no reliable D call. Germline CDR1 reads SEHNR; CDR2 reads FQNEAQ (reference sequence). The V end was cut by 8 bases, the J end by 6 bases, with 10 bases between. The CDR3 spans 12 residues.

Comments on this clone: This CDR3 is also generated by other DNA sequences in the sample. The chain couples TRBV5-1 to TRBJ1-2; perhaps TRBD1 as D (5 bases). The CDR3 has 13 amino acids. Germline CDR1 and CDR2: SGHRS and YFSETQ. V lost 2 bases and J lost 2, with 7 bases in between. CDR3 amino acids: CASSLGENYGYTF. CDR3 nucleotides: TGCGCCAGCAGCTTAGGGGAAAACTATGGCTACACCTTC.

V is TRBV27 and J is TRBJ1-5, with 7 nucleotides matching TRBD1. The J segment lost 7 bases and the V segment lost 5 bases, leaving 5 bases of the junction unmatched. This CDR3 is built from 13 residues. Germline V CDR1 and CDR2: MNHEY, SMNVEV (reference sequence). The CDR3 nucleotides read TGTGCCAGCAGTCAAAGACAGGGACAGCCCCAGCATTTT. It specifies CASSQRQGQPQHF.

The V and J genes are TRBV9 and TRBJ1-2; TRBD1 matches 7 bases. Losses at the gene ends were 3 bases for V and 4 bases for J; bases not matched to a gene: 9. CDR1 and CDR2 (germline): SGDLS, YYNGEE. The CDR3 spans 15 residues. The CDR3 protein is CASSATPGDSYGYTF. In DNA, the CDR3 is TGTGCCAGCAGCGCCACCCCAGGGGACAGCTATGGCTACACCTTC.

The rearrangement uses TRBV4-1 and TRBJ1-2, with TRBD1 identical over 7 bases. The CDR3 covers 14 residues. Germline trimming cut 4 bases from V and 4 bases from J; bases unmatched to any gene: 6. The germline V gene encodes CDR1 MGHRA and CDR2 YSYEKL. The CDR3 reads CASSPRQGRYGYTF. The CDR3 nucleotides read TGCGCCAGCAGCCCCCGACAGGGCCGCTATGGCTACACCTTC.

The chain uses TRBV19 and TRBJ1-3; 7 positions agree with TRBD1. This CDR3 is built from 15 residues. Looked up from germline, CDR1 is LNHDA and CDR2 is SQIVND (reference sequence). V lost 7 bases and J lost 0; bases outside the gene matches: 6. CDR3 sequence reads: CASNFRDSSGNTIYF. The CDR3 coding sequence is TGTGCCAGTAATTTCCGGGACAGCTCTGGAAACACCATATATTTT. The full variable domain, its missing parts supplied by reference TRBV19 and TRBJ1-3, is DGGITQSPKYLFRKEGQNVTLSCEQNLNHDAMYWYRQDPGQGLRLIYYSQIVNDFQKGDIAEGYSVSREKKESFPLTVTSAQKNPTAFYLCASNFRDSSGNTIYFGEGSWLTVV.

The V and J genes are TRBV5-5 and TRBJ1-2, with 7 bases that match TRBD1. The CDR3 consists of 16 residues. J was trimmed by 0 bases and V by 4 bases; bases with no gene match: 9. Germline V CDR1 and CDR2: SGHKS, YYEKEE (reference sequence). DNA of the CDR3: TGTGCCAGCAGCCCACGGGACAGCTTAGCTAACTATGGCTACACCTTC. Amino acid sequence: CASSPRDSLANYGYTF.

This chain joins TRBV29-1 and TRBJ1-1; tentatively, D is TRBD1 (5 bases). The CDR3 has 13 residues. Germline V CDR1 and CDR2: SQVTM, ANQGSEA. Deletions cut 6 bases from V and 5 bases from J, with 16 bases between. The CDR3 DNA follows: TGCAGCGTGATGGACATGGAGGGAACTGAAGCTTTCTTT. Encoded protein: CSVMDMEGTEAFF.

This chain uses TRBV11-2 with TRBJ1-2, with TRBD1 as a possible D gene (6 bases). V was trimmed by 4 bases and J by 4 bases, leaving 10 bases between them. The CDR3 extends over 13 amino acids. Germline loops: CDR1 SGHAT, CDR2 FQNNGV. The CDR3 DNA sequence: TGTGCCAGCAGCTACCCGGACAGCTATGGCTACACCTTC. Protein product: CASSYPDSYGYTF. The full variable domain, with the rest looked up from reference TRBV11-2 and TRBJ1-2, is EAGVAQSPRYKIIEKRQSVAFWCNPISGHATLYWYQQILGQGPKLLIQFQNNGVVDDSQLPKDRFSAERLKGVDSTLKIQPAKLEDSAVYLCASSYPDSYGYTFGSGTRLTVV.

The chain joins TRBV19 to TRBJ2-2; D is perhaps TRBD2 (6 bases). Germline V gene sequence: CDR1 LNHDA, CDR2 SQIVND (reference sequence). The V end was cut by 3 bases, the J end by 6 bases, with 14 bases between. The CDR3 runs to 15 residues. CDR3 sequence reads: CASSIPGLQAGELFF. For the CDR3, the DNA is TGTGCCAGTAGTATCCCGGGACTCCAAGCCGGGGAGCTGTTTTTT.

In DNA, the CDR3 is TGTGCCAGCAACCCCGGACATAGTCAAGAGACCCAGTACTTC. Amino acid sequence: CASNPGHSQETQYF. This sequence joins TRBV2 and TRBJ2-5, with D possibly being TRBD1 (5 bases). V lost 7 bases, J lost 2 bases, and 14 bases lay in between. The CDR3 covers 14 residues. Germline V lookup: CDR1 SNHLY, CDR2 FYNNEI.

The gene calls are TRBV7-2 and TRBJ1-1; D is uncertain. The V end lost 1 base, the J end lost 3 bases, and 9 bases lay between the germline ends. This CDR3 has 14 amino acids. Germline V lookup: CDR1 SGHTA, CDR2 FQGNSA. CDR3 DNA sequence: TGTGCCAGCAGCTTAGGTCCGGTGGACACTGAAGCTTTCTTT. It specifies CASSLGPVDTEAFF.

This clone was detected only once. This chain joins TRBV3-1 (or the pseudogene TRBV3-2) and TRBJ1-3; 7 nucleotides line up with TRBD1. V trimming: 0 bases; J trimming: 0 bases; junction bases outside the gene matches: 8. The germline gives CDR1 LGHDT, CDR2 YNNKEL (reference sequence). This CDR3 has 18 residues. CDR3 DNA: TGTGCCAGCAGCCAAGAGCGACAGGGCCCTCACTCTGGAAACACCATATATTTT. It is translated as CASSQERQGPHSGNTIYF.

The CDR3 protein is CASSQDYPLTGLGQPQHF. The CDR3 bases are TGTGCCAGCAGCCAAGATTACCCATTGACAGGGTTGGGTCAGCCCCAGCATTTT. The chain employs TRBV3-1 (or the pseudogene TRBV3-2) and TRBJ1-5; 7 positions agree with TRBD1. Germline V CDR1 and CDR2: LGHDT, YNNKEL (reference sequence). The CDR3 runs 18 residues. Trimming removed 0 bases from V and 6 bases from J; junction bases left unmatched: 14.

The chain uses TRBV13 and TRBJ1-2; D might be TRBD1 (5 bases). Trimming removed 0 bases at V and 1 base at J, with 15 bases between. The CDR3 is 17 residues long. Looked up from germline, CDR1 is PRHDT and CDR2 is FYEKMQ (reference sequence). The CDR3 sequence: CASSLGFQGRVNYGYTF. CDR3 sequence (DNA): TGTGCCAGCAGCTTAGGGTTTCAGGGAAGGGTTAACTATGGCTACACCTTC.

The rearrangement joins TRBV20-1 to TRBJ2-1; no clear D. The CDR3 length is 10 residues. The germline V gene has CDR1 DFQATT and CDR2 SNEGSKA (reference sequence). Trimming cost V 6 bases and J 7 bases, with 7 bases left between them. CDR3 residues: CSASPNEQFF. As DNA, the CDR3 is TGCAGTGCCTCCCCGAATGAGCAGTTCTTC.

The genes are TRBV19 and TRBJ1-2; weak D call: TRBD1 (5 bases). This CDR3 is built from 16 residues. Germline V gene data show CDR1 as LNHDA and CDR2 as SQIVND (reference sequence). The V end was cut by 0 bases, the J end by 8 bases, with 19 bases between. The CDR3 loop is CASSIETAPFNEGYTF. CDR3 in DNA: TGTGCCAGTAGTATAGAGACAGCCCCCTTCAATGAGGGCTACACCTTC.

J is TRBJ2-2 and V is TRBV12-3 or TRBV12-4; 7 bases map to TRBD1. J gave up 4 bases and V 11 bases, and 7 bases lay outside the gene matches. This CDR3 comprises 13 residues. In nucleotides, the CDR3 is TGTGCCTTCCTACAGGGGCGCACCGGGGAGCTGTTTTTT. This translates into CAFLQGRTGELFF.

This clone was counted a few times. The chain joins TRBV12-5 to TRBJ1-1, with D maybe TRBD1 (6 bases). The CDR3 covers 14 residues. The germline V gene has CDR1 LGHNT and CDR2 FRNRAP. V dropped 7 bases and J dropped 6 bases, with 18 bases sitting between them. This CDR3 is CASDPRGKVPEAFF. The CDR3 region has the DNA TGTGCTAGTGACCCAAGGGGGAAGGTCCCTGAAGCTTTCTTT.

This chain links TRBV6-6 with TRBJ1-5; D unclear. Looked up from germline, CDR1 is MNHNY and CDR2 is SVGAGI (reference sequence). Trimming removed 0 bases from V and 0 bases from J, with 6 bases in between. The CDR3 sequence is 15 residues long. The CDR3 sequence is CASSYSASSNQPQHF. CDR3 in DNA: TGTGCCAGCAGTTACTCGGCTTCTAGCAATCAGCCCCAGCATTTT.

The V and J genes are TRBV11-2 and TRBJ1-5, with 10 nucleotides matching TRBD1. Trimming took 6 bases from V and 3 from J; bases not matched to a gene: 2. This CDR3 contains 14 residues. Germline assignment: CDR1 SGHAT and CDR2 FQNNGV. The CDR3 coding sequence is TGTGCCAGCAGGGGACAGGGGATCAATCAGCCCCAGCATTTT. Its protein product is CASRGQGINQPQHF.

The CDR3: CASSQPTGVNTEAFF. The CDR3 region has the DNA TGTGCCAGCAGCCAACCGACAGGAGTGAACACTGAAGCTTTCTTT. This chain joins TRBV4-2 and TRBJ1-1, with D possibly TRBD1 on 6 matching bases. Per germline, CDR1 LGHNA and CDR2 YNFKEQ. Trimming took off 2 bases at V and 0 bases at J, with 10 bases between the two ends. This CDR3 region has 15 residues.

V gene TRBV6-1 combines with J gene TRBJ1-1; tentatively, D is TRBD1 (5 bases). CDR1 and CDR2 from the germline V gene are MNHNS and SASEGT. CDR3 length equals 14 residues. The V and J ends lost 2 bases and 3 bases respectively, with 10 bases between them. CDR3 sequence (DNA): TGTGCCAGCAGTGAAAAGGGGTATGACACTGAAGCTTTCTTT. Translated, it gives CASSEKGYDTEAFF.

This chain connects TRBV6-5 to TRBJ2-1; the D gene is possibly TRBD1 (6 bases). The CDR3 is made up of 14 amino acids. V was clipped by 0 bases and J by 7 bases, with 10 bases between them. Germline V lookup: CDR1 MNHEY, CDR2 SVGAGI. CDR3 bases: TGTGCCAGCAGTTACTCACAGGGCCAAAATGAGCAGTTCTTC. Protein product: CASSYSQGQNEQFF.